The T cell receptor beta chain under discussion was sequenced for a study of blood T cell repertoires in COVID-19. Overall study context: COVID-19 samples from acute and convalescent phases originated in the United States, Italy and Spain.

Authors' processing steps: Reference gene primer amplification gave nucleated cell count estimates. The repertoire was sequenced with immunoSEQ multiplex PCR; TCRdb's copy has only in-frame clones and lacks some. V, J and clone size derive from that table, while D and trimming were established from the DNA sequence. Of about 60,000 clones in the sample, almost 90% were seen once. CDR1 is MNHEY, CDR2 SMNVEV, per germline (reference sequence). The trim removed 5 bases at V and 6 bases at J, leaving 11 bases unmatched. CDR3 length equals 16 residues. The V and J genes are TRBV27 and TRBJ1-5; TRBD1 matches 9 bases. Material: peripheral blood. This sequence was found in a man in his 60s with active COVID-19. The CDR3 loop is CASSKNGQGSRQPQHF. CDR3 nucleotides: TGTGCCAGCAGTAAAAATGGACAGGGGTCCCGTCAGCCCCAGCATTTT.